This TCR beta chain was recovered during a study of identical twins. Study results and limitations: Models underpredicted monozygotic twin sharing of out-of-frame TCR alpha. Twin-shared out-of-frame alpha sequences were enriched for low generation probability.

This clonotype was observed a few times. The antigen is unknown. This CDR3 is built from 17 residues. With V trimmed by 0 bases and J by 7 bases, 12 bases remained unmatched. The germline V gene encodes CDR1 LGHDT and CDR2 YNNKEL (reference sequence). TCRdb used MiXCR to reprocess the 5' RACE reads, holding one entry per CDR3 protein. This table holds around 470,000 distinct CDR3 sequences, 12% to 15% found once. Another study also made use of these data, one on yellow fever vaccine responses in identical twins.

This sequence originates from a woman aged 18-29 years in good health. Source material: CD4+ T cells sorted from blood. V and J are TRBV3-1 and TRBJ2-1, with 7 bases identical to TRBD1. The CDR3 sequence is CASSQDPRDSTNNEQFF. The CDR3 bases are TGTGCCAGCAGCCAAGATCCACGGGACAGCACCAATAATGAGCAGTTCTTC.